This is a list of T cell receptor beta chains from one sample in a study of T-cell memory formation after mild COVID-19. TCRdb redid the calling of the 5' RACE reads with MiXCR, one entry per CDR3 protein. The sample contains hundreds of thousands of distinct CDR3 sequences, 25% of which appear only once. Material for sequencing was PBMCs or a T cell subset sorted from them (not recorded which). All receptors come from an adult woman who had mild COVID-19 (a few samples of this study predate the infection). Cell type and time point are not known. Each CDR3 is given with its conserved first and last residue. The D gene is left open where the match is weak. Expanded clones get a size class; other rows say once, few or many, or leave the size out.

>13|NA|TRBV18|few|TRBJ2-5
CASSSSVQETQYF
TGTGCCAGCTCTTCCTCCGTCCAAGAGACCCAGTACTTC
>15|NA|TRBV15|NA|TRBJ2-7
CATSREGGVAYEQYF
TGTGCCACCAGCAGAGAGGGCGGGGTCGCCTACGAGCAGTACTTC
>14|NA|TRBV6-5|NA|TRBJ2-6
CASMLGSGANVLTF
TGTGCCAGCATGTTGGGCTCTGGGGCCAACGTCCTGACTTTC
>12|NA|TRBV9|NA|TRBJ1-1
CASSGLKREAFF
TGTGCCAGCAGCGGCCTTAAAAGAGAAGCTTTCTTT
>13|TRBD1|TRBV7-6|NA|TRBJ2-7
CASSTGQGAEQYF
TGTGCCAGCAGCACGGGACAGGGAGCCGAGCAGTACTTC
>15|TRBD2|TRBV7-9|few|TRBJ2-5
CASSYPSGLQETQYF
TGTGCCAGCAGCTACCCTAGCGGATTACAAGAGACCCAGTACTTC
>18|NA|TRBV9|few|TRBJ1-2
CASSAAGYWQEGSYGYTF
TGTGCCAGCAGCGCTGCGGGGTACTGGCAGGAGGGCTCCTATGGCTACACCTTC
>14|NA|TRBV27|NA|TRBJ1-6
CASTWGGLNSPLHF
TGTGCGTCAACATGGGGGGGGCTTAATTCACCCCTCCACTTT
>13|NA|TRBV7-6|NA|TRBJ2-1
CASSPVRYNEQFF
TGTGCCAGCAGCCCAGTCCGTTACAATGAGCAGTTCTTC
>11|NA|TRBV29-1|few|TRBJ1-1
CSVPRGTEAFF
TGCAGCGTCCCCCGGGGCACTGAAGCTTTCTTT
>13|TRBD1|TRBV12-3/TRBV12-4|NA|TRBJ1-1
CASRQGAFTEAFF
TGTGCCAGCAGACAGGGGGCCTTCACTGAAGCTTTCTTT
>16|NA|TRBV20-1|NA|TRBJ2-3
CSARDFGGGPADTQYF
TGCAGTGCTAGAGATTTTGGGGGGGGCCCGGCAGATACGCAGTATTTT
>18|TRBD2|TRBV20-1|few|TRBJ2-1
CSAPGPGLAGGRANEQFF
TGCAGTGCTCCTGGACCCGGACTAGCGGGAGGGAGGGCCAATGAGCAGTTCTTC
>16|NA|TRBV20-1|NA|TRBJ1-5
CSAALGIAHSNQPQHF
TGCAGTGCTGCACTGGGGATCGCCCATAGCAATCAGCCCCAGCATTTT
>16|TRBD1|TRBV4-3|NA|TRBJ2-7
CASSHLAGQGSVEQYF
TGCGCCAGCAGCCATCTTGCTGGACAGGGATCGGTCGAGCAGTACTTC
>13|TRBD2|TRBV4-1|NA|TRBJ2-7
CASSRDLAGEQYF
TGCGCCAGCAGCCGGGACCTAGCGGGAGAGCAGTACTTC
>15|NA|TRBV12-3/TRBV12-4|NA|TRBJ2-7
CASSFHASGKYEQYF
TGTGCCAGCAGTTTTCATGCCTCGGGAAAATACGAGCAGTACTTC
>17|NA|TRBV7-9|NA|TRBJ2-3
CASSLVERLAGTDTQYF
TGTGCCAGCAGCTTAGTTGAGCGTCTAGCTGGCACAGATACGCAGTATTTT
>15|NA|TRBV20-1|few|TRBJ1-1
CSARDNRKVETEAFF
TGCAGTGCTAGAGATAATCGAAAGGTGGAGACTGAAGCTTTCTTT
>11|NA|TRBV29-1|NA|TRBJ1-1
CSGANRAEAFF
TGCAGCGGGGCGAACAGGGCTGAAGCTTTCTTT
>16|NA|TRBV24-1|NA|TRBJ2-1
CATSDVTADSYNEQFF
TGTGCCACCAGTGACGTGACTGCCGACTCCTACAATGAGCAGTTCTTC
>15|TRBD1|TRBV20-1|NA|TRBJ2-2
CSARPRGRYTGELFF
TGCAGTGCTAGGCCCAGGGGGCGGTACACCGGGGAGCTGTTTTTT
>15|TRBD2|TRBV19|NA|TRBJ2-7
CASSSLAGFSYEQYF
TGTGCCAGTAGTTCCCTAGCGGGCTTCTCCTACGAGCAGTACTTC
>15|TRBD1|TRBV5-1|NA|TRBJ2-7
CASSSGQGMVYEQYF
TGCGCCAGCAGCTCTGGACAGGGGATGGTCTACGAGCAGTACTTC
>14|NA|TRBV15|NA|TRBJ2-2
CATPSPENTGELFF
TGTGCCACCCCCTCCCCGGAGAACACCGGGGAGCTGTTTTTT
>17|NA|TRBV7-2|few|TRBJ2-7
CASSLLQDSISSYEQYF
TGTGCCAGCAGCTTACTCCAGGACTCAATAAGCTCCTACGAGCAGTACTTC
>14|NA|TRBV12-3/TRBV12-4|few|TRBJ2-2
CASSYASRTGELFF
TGTGCCAGCAGTTATGCTAGCAGGACCGGGGAGCTGTTTTTT
>11|NA|TRBV19|NA|TRBJ1-2
CGARDNYGYTF
TGCGGAGCCCGGGACAACTATGGCTACACCTTC
>13|NA|TRBV7-9|NA|TRBJ1-1
CDSSLVDLTEAFF
TGTGACAGCAGCTTAGTGGATTTAACTGAAGCTTTCTTT
>14|TRBD2|TRBV5-1|NA|TRBJ2-1
CASSLPLAGGGWFF
TGCGCCAGCAGCTTGCCCCTAGCGGGAGGCGGGTGGTTCTTC
>12|NA|TRBV30|NA|TRBJ2-1
CAWSDKFNEQFF
TGTGCCTGGAGTGACAAGTTCAATGAGCAGTTCTTC
>13|NA|TRBV29-1|NA|TRBJ2-7
CSVAASASYEQYF
TGCAGCGTTGCGGCTAGCGCCTCCTACGAGCAGTACTTC
>15|NA|TRBV3-1|few|TRBJ2-7
CASSQDFTTNYEQYF
TGTGCCAGCAGCCAAGATTTCACAACTAACTACGAGCAGTACTTC
>19|TRBD2|TRBV7-2|NA|TRBJ2-7
CASSLAQIGRLAGVREQYF
TGTGCCAGCAGCTTAGCCCAAATTGGCCGACTAGCGGGAGTGCGCGAGCAGTACTTC
>13|NA|TRBV24-1|few|TRBJ2-1
CATSGNRAGEQFF
TGTGCCACCAGTGGAAACAGGGCAGGTGAGCAGTTCTTC
>11|TRBD1|TRBV19|NA|TRBJ2-7
CASRGQGEQYF
TGTGCCAGTAGGGGACAGGGCGAGCAGTACTTC
>13|NA|TRBV4-1|NA|TRBJ1-1
CASSHGDWNEAFF
TGCGCCAGCAGCCACGGAGACTGGAATGAAGCTTTCTTT
>14|NA|TRBV5-1|NA|TRBJ2-7
CASSPDISYYEQYF
TGCGCCAGCAGCCCGGACATTAGCTACTACGAGCAGTACTTC
>15|NA|TRBV21-1|NA|TRBJ2-5
CASSLSGARGETQYF
TGTGCCAGCAGCCTGTCGGGGGCGCGAGGGGAGACCCAGTACTTC
>14|NA|TRBV7-9|NA|TRBJ1-1
CASSRFDRYPEAFF
TGTGCCAGCAGCCGTTTCGACCGGTACCCTGAAGCTTTCTTT
>16|TRBD2|TRBV6-1|few|TRBJ2-2
CASTQVAGGPTGELFF
TGTGCCAGCACCCAAGTAGCGGGGGGACCTACCGGGGAGCTGTTTTTT
>16|TRBD2|TRBV12-3/TRBV12-4|NA|TRBJ2-3
CASSRGLAGEGVSQYF
TGTGCCAGCAGTCGGGGACTAGCGGGAGAAGGTGTTTCGCAGTATTTT
>15|TRBD2|TRBV20-1|few|TRBJ2-1
CSARGRGTWSNEQFF
TGCAGTGCTAGAGGGCGGGGGACCTGGTCCAATGAGCAGTTCTTC
>14|TRBD1|TRBV20-1|NA|TRBJ2-2
CSAKGQLYTGELFF
TGCAGTGCTAAGGGACAGCTCTACACCGGGGAGCTGTTTTTT
>14|NA|TRBV3-1|NA|TRBJ2-7
CASSQGGLTNEQYF
TGTGCCAGCAGCCAAGGCGGACTGACGAACGAGCAGTACTTC
>19|TRBD1|TRBV29-1|NA|TRBJ1-2
CSVPKYYRDRRWDNYGYTF
TGCAGCGTCCCAAAATATTACCGGGACAGGCGTTGGGATAACTATGGCTACACCTTC
>15|NA|TRBV21-1|few|TRBJ2-7
CASSNEWGISYEQYF
TGTGCCAGCAGCAACGAGTGGGGGATCTCCTACGAGCAGTACTTC
>12|NA|TRBV9|few|TRBJ1-2
CASSVADGGYTF
TGTGCCAGCAGCGTAGCCGATGGTGGCTACACCTTC
>15|TRBD1|TRBV29-1|few|TRBJ2-7
CSVEETGDRTYEQYF
TGCAGCGTTGAAGAGACAGGGGACAGAACCTACGAGCAGTACTTC
>16|TRBD2|TRBV7-2|NA|TRBJ2-7
CASSLPVAGVVNEQYF
TGTGCCAGCAGCTTACCCGTAGCGGGAGTAGTAAACGAGCAGTACTTC
>13|NA|TRBV7-2|many|TRBJ2-7
CASSPGVSYEQYF
TGTGCCAGCAGCCCGGGTGTCTCCTACGAGCAGTACTTC
>15|TRBD2|TRBV6-5|few|TRBJ2-5
CASSYGGEGRETQYF
TGTGCCAGCAGTTACGGGGGGGAGGGCCGCGAGACCCAGTACTTC
>18|NA|TRBV6-2/TRBV6-3|NA|TRBJ2-6
CASSGLTAVLSGANVLTF
TGTGCCAGCAGTGGCCTAACAGCAGTCCTCTCTGGGGCCAACGTCCTGACTTTC
>16|TRBD1|TRBV5-1|few|TRBJ1-1
CASSLDRGVLDTEAFF
TGCGCCAGCAGCTTGGACAGGGGGGTGTTAGACACTGAAGCTTTCTTT
>13|NA|TRBV10-3|few|TRBJ2-5
CAISGGLHETQYF
TGTGCCATCAGTGGAGGGCTTCACGAGACCCAGTACTTC